The 27 T cell receptor beta chains in this list originate from one sample, sequenced in a study of cytomegalovirus exposure and HLA in healthy donors. A multiplex PCR was run with 60 Vbeta primers and 13 Jbeta primers. Generated by immunoSEQ multiplex PCR, the TCRdb table keeps only in-frame clones and is missing some. This sample has roughly 110,000 clones, with roughly 82% found just once. Sample: PBMCs. These receptors originate from a man aged 50 to 60 in good health and CMV-seronegative.

This clone came up once. The chain joins TRBV7-2 to TRBJ2-3, with 8 bases matching TRBD1. With V trimmed by 3 bases and J by 2 bases, 10 bases remained unmatched. The CDR3 is 17 amino acids. From germline, CDR1 is SGHTA and CDR2 FQGNSA. CDR3 protein: CASSFPKWTGNTDTQYF. The CDR3 nucleotides read TGTGCCAGCAGCTTCCCGAAATGGACAGGGAACACAGATACGCAGTATTTT.

CDR3 nucleotide sequence: TGTGCCAGCAGTGAATTTCCTCTGACAGTCTACTTCTCTGGAAACACCATATATTTT. The encoded protein is CASSEFPLTVYFSGNTIYF. The chain couples TRBV6-1 to TRBJ1-3; a possible D gene is TRBD1 (5 bases). This CDR3 comprises 19 residues. Germline V gene data show CDR1 as MNHNS and CDR2 as SASEGT. Trimming pared 2 bases from V and 0 bases from J, leaving 20 bases between.

This clone has a handful of counts. The V and J genes are TRBV5-1 and TRBJ1-1; D unresolved. Germline values: CDR1 SGHRS, CDR2 YFSETQ. Trimming took off 2 bases at V and 2 bases at J, with 13 bases between the two ends. This CDR3 contains 15 residues. The CDR3 protein is CASSFRQASNTEAFF. The CDR3 coding sequence is TGCGCCAGCAGCTTCAGACAAGCAAGCAACACTGAAGCTTTCTTT.

The chain is built from TRBV5-1 and TRBJ1-2, with 7 bases lining up with TRBD1. The V gene end was trimmed by 1 base and the J gene end by 8 bases; junction bases not matched to a gene: 14. Germline CDR1 reads SGHRS; CDR2 reads YFSETQ. This CDR3 is 16 amino acids long. This CDR3 reads CASSLLTGEGFGGYTF. The CDR3 DNA reads TGCGCCAGCAGCTTGCTAACAGGGGAAGGGTTTGGGGGCTACACCTTC.

This chain connects TRBV29-1 to TRBJ1-4; TRBD1 matches 8 bases. Germline assignment: CDR1 SQVTM and CDR2 ANQGSEA. This CDR3 is built from 15 residues. J gave up 11 bases and V 5 bases, and 16 bases lay outside the gene matches. The CDR3 sequence: CSVSPLGQESGKLFF. CDR3 coding DNA: TGCAGCGTTTCTCCCCTGGGACAGGAGTCGGGGAAACTGTTTTTT.

The chain employs TRBV2 and TRBJ2-5; 7 bases are a match to TRBD1. There are 13 residues in the CDR3. The junction had 8 bases not matched to a gene; V was cut back by 10 bases and J by 3 bases. CDR1 SNHLY and CDR2 FYNNEI come from the germline V gene. CDR3 DNA: TGTGCCATCAGGGGACAGCCGAAAGAGACCCAGTACTTC. The encoded protein is CAIRGQPKETQYF.

This chain links TRBV7-2 with TRBJ1-2; 10 bases match TRBD1. This CDR3 is 15 amino acids long. Trimming cost V 2 bases and J 8 bases; bases outside gene matches: 8. Germline CDR1 reads SGHTA; CDR2 reads FQGNSA. The chain's CDR3 is CASSLYRQGANGYTF. CDR3 nucleotides: TGTGCCAGCAGCTTATACCGACAGGGGGCGAACGGCTACACCTTC.

V is TRBV14 and J is TRBJ2-3, with unresolved D. From germline, CDR1 is SGHDN and CDR2 FVKESK. This CDR3 has 14 residues. V lost 3 bases, J lost 1 base, and 8 bases lay in between. The CDR3 here is CASSHFRGTDTQYF. Written as DNA, the CDR3 is TGTGCCAGCAGCCACTTCCGGGGCACAGATACGCAGTATTTT.

J is TRBJ2-6 and V is TRBV7-6; the D gene is possibly TRBD1 (6 bases). The CDR3 covers 15 residues. The ends were cut back, 4 bases at V and 2 bases at J, with 9 bases in the middle. The germline V gene encodes CDR1 SGHVS and CDR2 FNYEAQ. The CDR3 is CASSSGDPGANVLTF. The CDR3 DNA sequence: TGTGCCAGCAGCTCAGGGGATCCTGGGGCCAACGTCCTGACTTTC.

The gene calls are TRBV7-2 and TRBJ1-1, with 9 bases fitting TRBD1. The CDR3 runs to 12 residues. J lost 10 bases, V lost 3 bases, and 3 bases had no gene match. Germline V lookup: CDR1 SGHTA, CDR2 FQGNSA. The CDR3 nucleotides are TGTGCCAGCAGCTTCCCGGGACAGGGAGCTTTCTTT. Protein product: CASSFPGQGAFF.

The rearrangement links TRBV30 to TRBJ1-5, with D possibly being TRBD1 (5 bases). Trimming took 0 bases from V and 10 from J, leaving 13 bases between them. Germline V gene lookup returns CDR1 GTSNPN and CDR2 SVGIG (reference sequence). The CDR3 has 13 amino acids. CDR3 sequence: CAWSVQASNPQHF. DNA for the CDR3: TGTGCCTGGAGTGTACAGGCCTCTAACCCCCAGCATTTT.

A single count supports this clone. The rearrangement joins TRBV12-5 to TRBJ2-5, with TRBD1 matching over 7 bases. The DNA matches TRBJ2-7 better at its end, which makes the J call doubtful. The CDR3 is 16 residues long. The germline CDR1 and CDR2 sequences are LGHNT and FRNRAP. CDR3 sequence reads: CASGGGWQGVPYEQYF. The CDR3 nucleotides are TGTGCTAGTGGAGGGGGTTGGCAGGGGGTTCCCTACGAGCAGTACTTC.

This sequence joins TRBV7-6 and TRBJ2-2, with 9 bases aligning to TRBD1. V lost 5 bases, J lost 5 bases, and 3 bases stayed unmatched. CDR1 is SGHVS and CDR2 is FNYEAQ in the germline V gene. This CDR3 spans 14 amino acids. The CDR3 loop reads CASSNDRGTGELFF. The CDR3 DNA reads TGTGCCAGCAGCAACGACAGGGGGACCGGGGAGCTGTTTTTT. Based on the CDR3 plus reference TRBV7-6 and TRBJ2-2, the full variable domain is GAGVSQSPRYKVTKRGQDVALRCDPISGHVSLYWYRQALGQGPEFLTYFNYEAQQDKSGLPNDRFSAERPEGSISTLTIQRTEQRDSAMYRCASSNDRGTGELFFGEGSRLTVL.

The chain has TRBV28 and TRBJ1-5; D possibly corresponds to TRBD1 (6 bases). This CDR3 has 17 residues. In germline, CDR1 is MDHEN, CDR2 SYDVKM. V was cut by 0 bases and J by 2 bases, with 14 bases left in between. This CDR3 reads CASSLWGGASGNQPQHF. The CDR3 DNA sequence: TGTGCCAGCAGTTTATGGGGGGGGGCCTCAGGCAATCAGCCCCAGCATTTT.

This chain links TRBV5-1 with TRBJ2-5; D gene ambiguous. This CDR3 region has 13 residues. Germline V gene sequence: CDR1 SGHRS, CDR2 YFSETQ. V was cut by 1 base and J by 2 bases, with 6 bases left in between. Written as DNA, the CDR3 is TGCGCCAGCAGCTTGCCAGGACAAGAGACCCAGTACTTC. It codes for CASSLPGQETQYF.

The rearrangement links TRBV6-6 to TRBJ1-2; D perhaps matches TRBD1 (6 bases). Germline CDR1 reads MNHNY; CDR2 reads SVGAGI (reference sequence). This CDR3 contains 14 residues. Trimming removed 7 bases from V and 6 bases from J, with 18 bases in between. CDR3: CASNRPWQGNGYTF. The CDR3 nucleotides read TGTGCCAGCAACCGGCCCTGGCAGGGGAATGGCTACACCTTC.

This clone has more than one count but fewer than ten. This sequence joins TRBV4-1 and TRBJ1-2, with D perhaps TRBD1 (5 bases). Trimming removed 3 bases from V and 4 bases from J, with 15 bases in between. This CDR3 has 15 amino acids. The germline V gene has CDR1 MGHRA and CDR2 YSYEKL. In DNA form, the CDR3 reads TGCGCCAGCAGCCAGACCGGGGCCGGGGGCTATGGCTACACCTTC. This encodes CASSQTGAGGYGYTF.

The chain carries TRBV19 and TRBJ1-1; D call uncertain. The CDR3 length is 14 residues. Germline V gene sequence: CDR1 LNHDA, CDR2 SQIVND (reference sequence). The V end lost 7 bases, the J end lost 1 base, and 13 bases lay between the germline ends. CDR3 residues: CASTPRGRNTEAFF. CDR3 sequence (DNA): TGTGCCAGTACACCTCGGGGTAGGAACACTGAAGCTTTCTTT.

A few counts support this clone. V and J are TRBV7-2 and TRBJ1-5; the D gene is possibly TRBD1 (6 bases). V was pared by 6 bases and J by 5 bases, with 20 bases between. The CDR3 runs to 16 residues. Germline V lookup: CDR1 SGHTA, CDR2 FQGNSA. CDR3 sequence (DNA): TGTGCCAGCAGACTATTTGGGGGGGCGATGGATCAGCCCCAGCATTTT. This codes for CASRLFGGAMDQPQHF.

The chain joins TRBV11-3 to TRBJ2-3; 7 bases map to TRBD2. V lost 0 bases and J lost 1; bases outside the gene matches: 1. This CDR3 has 15 residues. Germline V gene lookup returns CDR1 SGHNT and CDR2 YENEEA. CDR3 coding DNA: TGTGCCAGCAGCTTAGAGGCGGGGGGCACAGATACGCAGTATTTT. It codes for CASSLEAGGTDTQYF.

The V call is TRBV11-2, the J call TRBJ2-5; 9 bases line up with TRBD2. J lost 3 bases, V lost 0 bases, and 5 bases had no gene match. The CDR3 totals 16 residues. Germline V gives CDR1 SGHAT, CDR2 FQNNGV. CDR3 nucleotide sequence: TGTGCCAGCAGCTTAGATCTGGCTAGCGGGGAAGAGACCCAGTACTTC. Its protein product is CASSLDLASGEETQYF. Full variable domain (outside the CDR3, taken from reference TRBV11-2 and TRBJ2-5): EAGVAQSPRYKIIEKRQSVAFWCNPISGHATLYWYQQILGQGPKLLIQFQNNGVVDDSQLPKDRFSAERLKGVDSTLKIQPAKLEDSAVYLCASSLDLASGEETQYFGPGTRLLVL.

The chain links TRBV19 to TRBJ2-1, with 7 nucleotides matching TRBD1. Germline-derived CDR1 and CDR2 are LNHDA and SQIVND (reference sequence). The CDR3 has 13 residues. V was pared by 8 bases and J by 5 bases, with 6 bases of the junction left unmatched. The CDR3 spells CASSRDRHNEQFF. In DNA form, the CDR3 reads TGTGCCAGTTCGAGGGACAGACACAATGAGCAGTTCTTC.

The gene calls are TRBV2 and TRBJ1-4; possible D gene TRBD1, 5 bases. CDR3 length: 12 residues. Germline lookup yields CDR1 SNHLY and CDR2 FYNNEI. V lost 8 bases and J lost 11, with 15 bases in between. The CDR3 protein is CASLDDGGKLFF. The CDR3 coding sequence is TGTGCCAGCCTAGATGATGGGGGGAAACTGTTTTTT.

The chain couples TRBV7-9 to TRBJ2-3; TRBD2 aligns across 12 bases. The germline V gene encodes CDR1 SEHNR and CDR2 FQNEAQ (reference sequence). CDR3 length equals 15 residues. J was trimmed by 8 bases and V by 2 bases; bases with no gene match: 5. For the CDR3, the DNA is TGTGCCAGCAGCTTACTAGCGGGGGGGCGTGGTACGCAGTATTTT. Its translation: CASSLLAGGRGTQYF.

The chain is built from TRBV28 and TRBJ1-1; weak D call: TRBD1 (6 bases). Trimming cost V 5 bases and J 5 bases, with 15 bases left between them. The CDR3 loop spans 14 amino acids. Germline loops: CDR1 MDHEN, CDR2 SYDVKM. The CDR3 nucleotides are TGTGCCAGCAGTCCCCCAGGGGTTCGGACTGAAGCTTTCTTT. This encodes CASSPPGVRTEAFF.

This clone was picked up a small number of times. The chain recombines TRBV5-6 with TRBJ2-5; 10 bases map to TRBD2. The CDR3 loop spans 15 amino acids. In germline, CDR1 is SGHDT, CDR2 YYEEEE. Trimming took 2 bases from V and 4 from J; bases not matched to a gene: 5. CDR3 region: CASSLAGGIGETQYF. CDR3 sequence (DNA): TGTGCCAGCAGCTTAGCGGGGGGGATTGGAGAGACCCAGTACTTC.

This chain uses TRBV6-5 with TRBJ1-1, with D hard to call. CDR1 and CDR2 (germline): MNHEY, SVGAGI. The CDR3 has 14 amino acids. With 2 bases removed from V and 4 bases from J, the gap between germline ends came to 11 bases. The CDR3 nucleotides are TGTGCCAGCAGTTACAGGCCCACGGGCACTGAAGCTTTCTTT. Protein: CASSYRPTGTEAFF.